Listed here are 6 T cell receptor beta chains from one sample, sequenced in a study of tumor and adjacent non-tumor tissue in lung cancer (dated by TCRdb to between 2018 and 2020). Bulk unsorted tissue served as the source for RNA extraction, and RNA quality was assessed using a NanoDrop ND-1000 and an Agilent 2100. Normal lung samples were distant non-tumor tissue taken more than 3 cm from the tumor edge. The library was generated by multiplex PCR. The sequencer listed for this sample is Illumina HiSeq 2500. TCRbeta libraries were constructed through three rounds of nested PCR with primers (Table S4) according to protocols modified from ARM-PCR. TCRdb passed the public sequencing reads through fastp at Q25 and MiXCR, retaining productive beta sequences. Identical CDR3 protein sequences are pooled into one entry, listed with their most common genes and DNA. The sample profile shows 80,000 to 100,000 distinct CDR3 sequences; 75% to 85% of them were found once. Roughly 29% of the sample comes from the top ten.

The source material was distant non-tumor lung tissue. The receptors originated from a man aged 55 to 70 with small cell lung cancer.

This clonotype has ten or more counts. The V and J genes are TRBV5-8 and TRBJ2-5, with D perhaps TRBD2 (6 bases). The V gene's germline CDR1 is SGHTS and CDR2 YDEGEE. CDR3 length equals 17 residues. The germline V and J ends were trimmed by 4 bases and 5 bases, with 24 bases remaining between them. The CDR3 nucleotides are TGTGCCAGCAGCCGAGGGAGGACGGGTCTACAGGTGGAGACCCAGTACTTC. Encoded protein: CASSRGRTGLQVETQYF.

Comments on this clonotype: The junction differs from germline at one of its ends, possibly a read error. The V gene is TRBV5-6, the J gene TRBJ1-2, with TRBD1 as a possible D gene (6 bases). The CDR3 has 17 amino acids. Looked up from germline, CDR1 is SGHDT and CDR2 is YYEEEE. The CDR3 loop reads CASSSNDANRAERGYIF. In DNA form, the CDR3 reads TGTGCCAGCAGCTCTAACGACGCGAACAGGGCTGAAAGGGGCTACATCTTC.

This clonotype came up many times. The chain has TRBV6-5 and TRBJ2-5; TRBD2 aligns across 9 bases. CDR3 length: 16 residues. V was clipped by 3 bases and J by 7 bases; unmatched bases: 12. Germline CDR1 and CDR2: MNHEY and SVGAGI. The CDR3 sequence: CASSYYPSGIAGTQYF. The CDR3 DNA sequence: TGTGCCAGCAGTTATTATCCTAGCGGGATAGCCGGGACCCAGTACTTC.

With regard to this clonotype: A junction boundary mismatches the germline segment, possibly from a read error. The rearrangement joins TRBV6-1 to TRBJ2-1; TRBD1 matches 9 bases. The CDR3 has 16 amino acids. Per germline, CDR1 MNHNS and CDR2 SASEGT. The DNA for the CDR3 is TGTGCCAGCAGTATGGGCCGGACAGGGGTTACCCATGAGGAGTTCTTC. Residues: CASSMGRTGVTHEEFF.

This clonotype was observed many times. This chain uses TRBV12-3 or TRBV12-4 with TRBJ1-5, with TRBD1 as a possible D gene (6 bases). This CDR3 spans 13 amino acids. Trimming removed 4 bases from V and 7 bases from J, with 11 bases in between. The CDR3 protein is CASSYRVGQPQHF. The CDR3 bases are TGTGCCAGCAGTTACAGGGTAGGGCAGCCCCAGCATTTT.

For this clonotype: A junction boundary mismatches the germline segment, possibly from a read error. The V gene is TRBV6-5, the J gene TRBJ2-7; TRBD1 agrees at 7 bases. Per germline, CDR1 MNHEY and CDR2 SVGAGI. This CDR3 has 17 amino acids. The DNA of the CDR3 is TGTGCTAGCAGTCGCCATCCCTCCTCCGGGGACAGTGACGAGCTGTACTTC. Residues: CASSRHPSSGDSDELYF.